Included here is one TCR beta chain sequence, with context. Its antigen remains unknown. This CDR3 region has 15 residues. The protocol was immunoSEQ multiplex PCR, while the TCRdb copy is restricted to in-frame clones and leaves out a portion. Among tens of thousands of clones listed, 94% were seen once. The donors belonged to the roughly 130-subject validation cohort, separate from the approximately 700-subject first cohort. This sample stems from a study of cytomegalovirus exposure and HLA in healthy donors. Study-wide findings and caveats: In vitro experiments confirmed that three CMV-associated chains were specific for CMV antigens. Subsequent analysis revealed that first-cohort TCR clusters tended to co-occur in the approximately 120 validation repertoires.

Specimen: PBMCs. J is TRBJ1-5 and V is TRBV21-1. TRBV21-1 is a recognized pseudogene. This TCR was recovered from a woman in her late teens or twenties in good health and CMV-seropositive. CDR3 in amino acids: CASSNSRGCNQPQHF. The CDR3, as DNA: TGTGCCAGCAGCAATTCTCGGGGTTGCAATCAGCCCCAGCATTTT.